These 19 T cell receptor beta chains originate from one sample sequenced in a study of metastatic and nonmetastatic thyroid tumors. Until they underwent thyroid surgery, no patient had received any treatment. Through MiXCR, TCRdb re-clonotyped the PCR reads. The data contain around 31,000 clones, 20% to 25% of them singletons. The sample was tumor tissue. The receptors were sampled from a male donor with papillary thyroid cancer or a benign thyroid nodule (not recorded which). Some clones in this sample may be carry-over from other donors' samples.

Many counts were recorded for this clone. This rearrangement joins TRBV12-3 or TRBV12-4 to TRBJ1-1, with D hard to call. V was trimmed by 8 bases and J by 4 bases, leaving 11 bases between them. The CDR3 has 12 residues. CDR3 in DNA: TGTGCCAGCTCCGAGCCGGGCACTGAAGCTTTCTTT. This codes for CASSEPGTEAFF.

Comments on this clone: Relative to the germline gene, one junction end is altered; a read error may explain this. In DNA form, the CDR3 reads TGTGTCAGCAGTGATTCAGGATACGAGCAGTACTTC. As protein: CVSSDSGYEQYF. The chain employs TRBV2 and TRBJ2-7, with D unclear. This CDR3 comprises 12 residues. Germline CDR1 is SNHLY and CDR2 is FYNNEI.

There are many counts of this clone. V is TRBV5-4 and J is TRBJ1-5; 9 positions agree with TRBD1. With V trimmed by 3 bases and J by 2 bases, 9 bases remained unmatched. The CDR3 totals 17 residues. CDR1 SGHNT and CDR2 YYREEE come from the germline V gene (reference sequence). CDR3: CASSSGTGTSGNQPQHF. In nucleotides, the CDR3 is TGTGCCAGCAGCTCCGGGACAGGGACGAGTGGCAATCAGCCCCAGCATTTT.

This clone was seen repeatedly, ten times or more. The chain couples TRBV30 to TRBJ1-6; D might be TRBD1 (6 bases). V lost 4 bases and J lost 9, with 16 bases in between. The CDR3 is 14 residues long. Germline V gives CDR1 GTSNPN, CDR2 SVGIG (reference sequence). The CDR3 here is CAWTKDSWTSPLHF. DNA for the CDR3: TGTGCCTGGACTAAGGACAGCTGGACTTCACCCCTCCACTTT.

This CDR3 is CSADQGDNYGYTF. The CDR3 nucleotides are TGCAGTGCTGATCAGGGAGATAACTATGGCTACACCTTC. J is TRBJ1-2 and V is TRBV20-1; TRBD1 might be the D (5 bases). Per the germline V gene, CDR1 is DFQATT and CDR2 is SNEGSKA (reference sequence). V was trimmed by 5 bases and J by 1 base, leaving 11 bases between them. CDR3 length: 13 amino acids.

This clone was detected many times. Different DNA sequences within this sample yield the same CDR3. V usage is TRBV20-1 and J usage is TRBJ2-7; D not resolved. V was cut by 0 bases and J by 2 bases, with 8 bases left in between. The CDR3 spans 13 residues. Germline lookup yields CDR1 DFQATT and CDR2 SNEGSKA (reference sequence). The CDR3 DNA is TGCAGTGCTAGAGATACGGTAACCTACGAGCAGTACTTC. Its protein product is CSARDTVTYEQYF.

This clone was seen at least ten times. A much larger clonotype is one base distant, so this may be a read error. The J gene is TRBJ2-1, the V gene TRBV27, with 10 bases matching TRBD2. There are 15 residues in the CDR3. The germline V gene has CDR1 MNHEY and CDR2 SMNVEV (reference sequence). CDR3 protein: CAGRSSGSPYNEQFF. The CDR3 DNA reads as TGTGCCGGCAGATCTAGCGGGAGTCCCTACAATGAGCAGTTCTTC.

This clone was detected many times. V usage is TRBV19 and J usage is TRBJ2-3; D unresolved. The CDR3 runs 12 residues. CDR1 is LNHDA, CDR2 SQIVND, per germline (reference sequence). With 11 bases removed from V and 4 bases from J, the gap between germline ends came to 13 bases. CDR3 sequence (DNA): TGTGCCTGTTCGGGCTCCCCAGATACGCAGTATTTT. The encoded protein is CACSGSPDTQYF.

About this clone itself: The junction does not match germline at one end; this may be a read error. The chain links TRBV27 to TRBJ2-7; perhaps D is TRBD1 or TRBD2 (5 bases each). The CDR3 has 11 residues. The V gene's germline CDR1 is MNHEY and CDR2 SMNVEV (reference sequence). CDR3 sequence reads: CSSSPGHEQYF. The CDR3 region has the DNA TGTTCCAGCAGCCCGGGGCACGAGCAGTACTTC.

This clone was counted between two and nine times. The conserved final phenylalanine or tryptophan is absent from the CDR3, which likely points to a read error. This chain uses TRBV15 with TRBJ2-7; D ambiguous. CDR1 and CDR2 (germline): LNHNV, YYDKDF (reference sequence). CDR3 size: 14 residues. Between the trimmed V and J ends, which lost 5 bases and 2 bases, there was a span of 13 bases. CDR3 DNA sequence: TGTGCCACCAGCCTTGGCGACCTGGCCTACGAGCAGTACCTC. Amino acid sequence: CATSLGDLAYEQYL.

This clone was detected ten times or more. This could be a read error, since a much larger clone is one nucleotide away. The conserved final phenylalanine or tryptophan is absent from the CDR3, which likely points to a read error. The V call is TRBV6-2 or TRBV6-3, the J call TRBJ2-7; 8 bases match TRBD1. The CDR3 runs to 14 residues. The germline CDR1 and CDR2 sequences are MNHEY and SVGEGT. V lost 10 bases, J lost 2 bases, and 10 bases stayed unmatched. Here the CDR3 DNA reads TGTGCCACCCGGGGACAGGCCTTAACCTACGAGCAGTACTCC. The encoded protein is CATRGQALTYEQYS.

This clone was recorded a few times. V gene TRBV6-2 or TRBV6-3 combines with J gene TRBJ1-2, with D unclear. V was cut by 2 bases and J by 11 bases, with 15 bases left in between. The germline V gene has CDR1 MNHEY and CDR2 SVGEGT. The CDR3 covers 13 residues. The DNA of the CDR3 is TGTGCCAGCAGTTACCGCAGTGCGTATGAATACACCTTC. Its translation: CASSYRSAYEYTF.

CDR3 in DNA: TGCGCCAGCAGCTTGGCTGGTAGCGGCTCCTCCTACGAGCAGTACTTC. As protein: CASSLAGSGSSYEQYF. This sequence joins TRBV5-1 and TRBJ2-7, with D possibly matching TRBD2 (6 bases). From germline, CDR1 is SGHRS and CDR2 YFSETQ. The V end lost 0 bases, the J end lost 0 bases, and 13 bases lay between the germline ends. The CDR3 has 16 residues.

The sample holds many counts of this clone. Here the CDR3 reads CASSREGARNQPQHF. The CDR3 DNA is TGTGCCAGCAGCCGGGAGGGGGCTCGAAACCAGCCCCAGCATTTT. The chain uses TRBV28 and TRBJ1-5; 7 nucleotides match TRBD1. This CDR3 comprises 15 residues. V gave up 6 bases and J gave up 7 bases; unmatched junction bases: 12. The V gene's germline CDR1 is MDHEN and CDR2 SYDVKM.

This clone has ten or more counts. The chain links TRBV3-1 to TRBJ2-2; no clear D. Germline CDR1 reads LGHDT; CDR2 reads YNNKEL (reference sequence). Between the trimmed V and J ends, which lost 3 bases and 4 bases, there was a span of 6 bases. The CDR3 is made up of 13 amino acids. CDR3 bases: TGTGCCAGCAGCCATGGATCCACCGGGGAGCTGTTTTTT. This encodes CASSHGSTGELFF.

This clone was detected many times. The chain is built from TRBV5-8 and TRBJ1-2; perhaps TRBD1 as D (6 bases). Trimming took off 2 bases at V and 7 bases at J, with 9 bases between the two ends. The CDR3 extends over 12 amino acids. The germline V gene encodes CDR1 SGHTS and CDR2 YDEGEE. The CDR3 sequence: CASSFRGGGYTF. The DNA of the CDR3 is TGTGCCAGCAGCTTCAGGGGTGGTGGCTACACCTTC.

The chain has TRBV5-1 and TRBJ2-3, with unresolved D. Germline lookup yields CDR1 SGHRS and CDR2 YFSETQ. V shed 9 bases and J shed 2 bases, with 16 bases lying between them. The CDR3 contains 14 residues. The CDR3 here is CAIRSQRFTDTQYF. For the CDR3, the DNA is TGCGCCATCAGGTCCCAGCGTTTCACAGATACGCAGTATTTT.

This clone has more than one count but fewer than ten. Germline is not matched at one junction end, which may reflect a read error. The rearrangement links TRBV19 to TRBJ2-2; 8 bases line up with TRBD1. Germline V lookup: CDR1 LNHDA, CDR2 SQIVND (reference sequence). The CDR3 is 14 amino acids. The chain's CDR3 is CASIQGAGTGELFF. The CDR3 DNA reads as TGTGCCAGTATCCAGGGGGCAGGCACCGGTGAGCTGTTTTTT.

This clone was observed many times. Written as DNA, the CDR3 is TGTGCCAGCAGCGAACCTGGGCCCACAGATACGCAGTATTTT. This gives the protein CASSEPGPTDTQYF. This chain links TRBV9 with TRBJ2-3; no reliable D call. The CDR3 has 14 residues. CDR1 is SGDLS, CDR2 YYNGEE, per germline. V shed 3 bases and J shed 2 bases, with 10 bases lying between them. Complete variable domain (other parts from reference TRBV9 and TRBJ2-3): DSGVTQTPKHLITATGQRVTLRCSPRSGDLSVYWYQQSLDQGLQFLIQYYNGEERAKGNILERFSAQQFPDLHSELNLSSLELGDSALYFCASSEPGPTDTQYFGPGTRLTVL.